These 3 T cell receptor beta chains were sequenced from one sample in a study of blood T cell repertoires in COVID-19. Generated by immunoSEQ multiplex PCR, the TCRdb table keeps only in-frame clones and is missing some. The sample comprises about 160,000 clones, 65% to 90% of which are singletons, and around 3.5% rests with the top ten. The sample comprised peripheral blood. The receptors shown here come from a man in his sixties or seventies with acute or convalescent COVID-19.

CDR3 sequence: CASSNDPSRDSYEQYF. CDR3 nucleotides: TGTGCCAGCAGCAACGACCCCAGTCGGGACTCCTACGAGCAGTACTTC. V is TRBV21-1 and J is TRBJ2-7; no check of the table's D call, TRBD2, against the DNA was made. TRBV21-1 is reported as a pseudogene. The CDR3 spans 16 residues.

The CDR3 bases are TGTGCCAGCAGCTCGCAGACTAGCGGGAGCTTCACCGGGGAGCTGTTTTTT. As protein: CASSSQTSGSFTGELFF. The V and J genes are TRBV7-3 and TRBJ2-2, with 12 bases lining up with TRBD2. V lost 4 bases and J lost 4; bases outside the gene matches: 7. This CDR3 contains 17 residues. The germline V gene encodes CDR1 SGHTA and CDR2 FQGTGA.

This rearrangement joins TRBV5-6 to TRBJ1-6, with D possibly TRBD1 on 6 matching bases. CDR3 length: 14 residues. V lost 2 bases, J lost 11 bases, and 14 bases lay in between. From germline, CDR1 is SGHDT and CDR2 YYEEEE. The CDR3 nucleotides are TGTGCCAGCAGCTTCAGGACAGCAGGCGCACCCCTCCACTTT. This gives the protein CASSFRTAGAPLHF.